This T cell receptor beta chain was captured by sequencing in a study of human T cells and chemical hapten exposure listed by TCRdb under 2021. Context from the whole study: For sensitization, 2% DPC in acetone was applied to a roughly 2 cm by roughly 2 cm area of upper inner arm skin. Patients additionally received weekly therapeutic DPC doses to the scalp throughout the roughly 23-week study period. Patch testing on the upper back used Finn chambers containing 0.01% DPC, with scoring done after 6 days according to International Contact Dermatitis Research Group standards. The mostly female patient cohort included alopecia areata with under or over 50% scalp involvement, alopecia totalis and alopecia universalis. Libraries were pooled for sequencing, and per-sample TCR yields varied mainly because of small differences in library volumes within the pool. In alopecia patients, the study followed how the peripheral blood TCR repertoire changed in vivo over primary and secondary sensitization to diphenylcyclopropenone (DPC), a hapten. Blood samples were taken from patients before sensitization (week 0) and at 2, 6 and about 24 weeks after DPC sensitization. Blood for TCR sequencing was provided by twenty-nine alopecia patients at one to four time points (pre-sensitization, 2, 6 and 24 weeks).

Of note for this clonotype: Its target antigen remains unknown. Base qualities are missing; no much larger clone stands one base away.

V and J are truncated by 2 bases and 1 base respectively, leaving an intervening sequence of 14 bases. CDR1 and CDR2 were assigned from the germline V gene as MNHEY and SVGEGT. The cysteine opens and the phenylalanine closes a CDR3 of 16 amino acids. The retained sequence is limited to the CDR3, 48 bases, with the frame set at the first base. Reading the label with the study, this specimen's time point is: patch test 1, 2 weeks after DPC sensitization. The treatment or condition label of this sample denotes: therapeutic diphenylcyclopropenone sensitization with weekly scalp DPC. At each patch-test visit, blood was drawn before the patch test was applied. Patients were eligible if aged 18 to 70, diagnosed with alopecia and judged suitable for DPC therapy, and pregnant patients were excluded. Total RNA was extracted from unfractionated whole blood collected in Tempus Blood RNA tubes. The paper's findings and limits, for the study overall: Patch test score correlated positively with the number of PT1 expanded TCRs, reaching significance at thresholds 8, 16 and 32 but not at 4. Alopecia, a presumed autoimmune disease, was present in all patients, so the immune response of the patients might differ from that of healthy individuals. Expanded TCRs formed significantly more large CDR3 similarity clusters than pre-sensitization or healthy control sets, consistent with antigen-driven responses. After repeated subsampling, changes were observed in the strength of the expansion versus patch-test correlation and in the threshold at which the correlation became significant. DPC sensitization did not change the number of TCRs with a frequency above 1 in 1000, and there was no evidence of changes in global repertoire structure.

Libraries were prepared through RACE. The sequencer listed for this sample is NextSeq 500. During library preparation, unique molecular identifiers were attached to individual cDNA molecules so that TCRs could be counted in a quantitative, reproducible way. Both TCR alpha and TCR beta chains were sequenced from each blood RNA sample. On the study's bioinformatics: The median number of TCRs per sample was 95,638, ranging from roughly 23,224 to 690,600. The Decombinator software suite was used to annotate V, J and CDR3 in the TCR reads. For the PS versus PT1 abundance plots, all samples were subsampled to the same number of TCRs (28,000). Expanded TCRs were defined as absent before sensitization and observed at least eight times at the 2-week time point. TCRdb trimmed public reads at Q25 via fastp, called clones via MiXCR and kept in-frame beta chains. CDR3 protein duplicates are merged, each entry listing the most common genes and DNA. It is TCRdb's table, rather than the study itself, that gives the V and J calls and clone size. Across this sample there are about 99,000 distinct CDR3 sequences, with roughly 12% seen only once. Of the sample, around 2.2% falls within the top ten clones.

The receptor comes from a woman between 40 and 50 years old with alopecia areata. Some clones in this sample may be carry-over from other donors' samples. The rearranged chain carries TRBV6-2 or TRBV6-3 and TRBJ1-1; TRBD1 is possibly the D segment (5 matching bases). Sequencing used whole blood, obtained in connection with sensitization to the hapten diphenylcyclopropenone (DPC). The CDR3 loop reads CASSYGGLKTNTEAFF. The base sequence is TGTGCCAGCAGTTACGGGGGACTAAAGACGAACACTGAAGCTTTCTTT.